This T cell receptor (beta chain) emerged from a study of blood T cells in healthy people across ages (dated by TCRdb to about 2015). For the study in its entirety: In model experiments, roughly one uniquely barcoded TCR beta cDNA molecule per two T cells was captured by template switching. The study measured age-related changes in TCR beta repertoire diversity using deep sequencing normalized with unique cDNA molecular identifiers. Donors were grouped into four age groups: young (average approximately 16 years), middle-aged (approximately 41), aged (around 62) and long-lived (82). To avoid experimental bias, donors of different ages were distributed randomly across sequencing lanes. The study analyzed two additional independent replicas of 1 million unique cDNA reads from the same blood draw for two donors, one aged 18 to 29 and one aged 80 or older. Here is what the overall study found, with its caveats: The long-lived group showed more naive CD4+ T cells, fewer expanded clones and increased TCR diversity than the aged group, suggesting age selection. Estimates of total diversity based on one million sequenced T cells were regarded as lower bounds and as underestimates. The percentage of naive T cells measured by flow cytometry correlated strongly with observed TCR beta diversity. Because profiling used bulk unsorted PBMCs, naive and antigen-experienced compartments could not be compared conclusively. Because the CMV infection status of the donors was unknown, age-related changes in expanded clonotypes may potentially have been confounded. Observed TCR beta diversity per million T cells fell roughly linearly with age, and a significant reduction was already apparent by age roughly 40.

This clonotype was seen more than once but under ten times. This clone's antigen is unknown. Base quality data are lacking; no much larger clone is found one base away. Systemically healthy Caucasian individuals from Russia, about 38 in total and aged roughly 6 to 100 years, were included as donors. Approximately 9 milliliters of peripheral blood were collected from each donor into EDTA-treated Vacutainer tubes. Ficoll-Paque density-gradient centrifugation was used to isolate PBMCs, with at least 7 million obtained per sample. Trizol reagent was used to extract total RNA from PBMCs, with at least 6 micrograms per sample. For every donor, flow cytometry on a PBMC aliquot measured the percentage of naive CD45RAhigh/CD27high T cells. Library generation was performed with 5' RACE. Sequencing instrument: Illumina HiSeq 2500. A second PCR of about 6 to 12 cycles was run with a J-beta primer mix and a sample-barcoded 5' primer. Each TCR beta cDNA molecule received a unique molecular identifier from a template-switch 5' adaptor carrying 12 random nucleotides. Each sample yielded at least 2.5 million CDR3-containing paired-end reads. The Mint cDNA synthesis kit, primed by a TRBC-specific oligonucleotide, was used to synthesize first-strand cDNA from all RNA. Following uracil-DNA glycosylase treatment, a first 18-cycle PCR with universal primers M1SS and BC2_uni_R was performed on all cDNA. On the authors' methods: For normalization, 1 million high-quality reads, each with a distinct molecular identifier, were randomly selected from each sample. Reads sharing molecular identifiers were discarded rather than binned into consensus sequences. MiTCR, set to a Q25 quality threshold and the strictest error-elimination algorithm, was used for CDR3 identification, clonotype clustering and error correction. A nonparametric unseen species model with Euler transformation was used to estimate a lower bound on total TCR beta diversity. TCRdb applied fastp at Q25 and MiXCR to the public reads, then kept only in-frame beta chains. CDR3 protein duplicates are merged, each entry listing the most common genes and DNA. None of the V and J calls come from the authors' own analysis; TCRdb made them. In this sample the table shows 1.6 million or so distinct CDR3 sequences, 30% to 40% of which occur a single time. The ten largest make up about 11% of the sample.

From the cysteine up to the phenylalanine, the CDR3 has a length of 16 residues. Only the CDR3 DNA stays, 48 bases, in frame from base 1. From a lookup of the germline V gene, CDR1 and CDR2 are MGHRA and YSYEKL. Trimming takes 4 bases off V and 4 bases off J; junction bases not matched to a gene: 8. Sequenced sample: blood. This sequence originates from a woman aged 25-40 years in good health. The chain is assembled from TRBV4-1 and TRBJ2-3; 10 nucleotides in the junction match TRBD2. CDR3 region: CASSRYPGLAADTQYF. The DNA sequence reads TGCGCCAGCAGCCGATATCCTGGACTAGCGGCAGATACGCAGTATTTT.